This T cell receptor (beta chain) stems from a study of early T cells in non-severe SARS-CoV-2 infection (dated by TCRdb to the early 2020s). At the level of the whole study: TCR sequencing used bulk RNA from unsorted whole blood, so alpha and beta chains could not be paired. Overall results and qualifications from the work: VDJdb matching was skewed toward anti-spike CD8 responses and likely underestimated virus-specific expansions by missing private and CD4 specificities.

Concerning this clonotype: It lacks a known antigen. The input lacks base qualities; no much larger clone sits a single base away.

The study was a case-control design nested within a healthcare worker cohort in London, UK, with weekly nasopharyngeal swab PCR tests and blood sampling. Between 23 and 31 March 2020, the week of the UK lockdown, healthcare workers were enrolled and then followed up weekly for as long as 16 weeks. The method was 5' RACE. For sequencing, a NextSeq 500 was employed. The TCR library protocol attached unique molecular identifiers to individual cDNA molecules to correct for sequencing error and PCR bias. Sequencing covered both TCR alpha and beta chains, and within each sample the abundances of alpha and beta sequences were tightly co-correlated. Processing in the source paper ran as follows. Decombinator V4 was used to annotate TCR sequences for V gene, J gene and CDR3. TCRs were defined as expanded if a significant change between any two time points was detected under a Poisson model with p below 0.0001. TCR abundances were normalised to the total number of TCRs sequenced per sample and were expressed as counts per million. TRAV1-2 paired with TRAJ12, TRAJ20 or TRAJ33 defined MAIT TCRs, while TRAV10 paired with TRAJ18 defined iNKT TCRs. VDJdb, accessed on 1 November 2021, was searched for TCRs annotated for CMV, EBV and SARS-CoV-2, and TCRs annotated for more than one antigen were excluded. The public reads were reanalyzed by TCRdb: fastp trimming at Q25, MiXCR alignment, in-frame beta chains only. Merged by CDR3 protein, the rows form single entries marked with the most common genes and DNA. TCRdb's processing, not the study's, gives the V and J calls here. This sample lists 46,000 or so distinct CDR3 sequences; over 3% were detected once. Of the sample, approximately 3% is held by the ten largest clones.

The germline V gene encodes CDR1 SGHTA and CDR2 FQGTGA. From the cysteine through the phenylalanine, the CDR3 covers 14 amino acids. Kept here is only the CDR3 DNA, which spans 42 bases and is read in frame from base 1. V gives up 0 bases and J gives up 3 bases, and the segment between their germline ends measures 7 bases. Sequenced input: whole blood. The chain employs TRBV7-3 and TRBJ2-3; the D gene lacks a confident call. This clonotype was sampled from an adult who was a healthcare worker with PCR-confirmed SARS-CoV-2 infection or an uninfected control (not recorded which). The CDR3 here reads CASSLTGRTDTQYF. The DNA sequence follows: TGTGCCAGCAGCTTAACGGGTAGAACAGATACGCAGTATTTT.